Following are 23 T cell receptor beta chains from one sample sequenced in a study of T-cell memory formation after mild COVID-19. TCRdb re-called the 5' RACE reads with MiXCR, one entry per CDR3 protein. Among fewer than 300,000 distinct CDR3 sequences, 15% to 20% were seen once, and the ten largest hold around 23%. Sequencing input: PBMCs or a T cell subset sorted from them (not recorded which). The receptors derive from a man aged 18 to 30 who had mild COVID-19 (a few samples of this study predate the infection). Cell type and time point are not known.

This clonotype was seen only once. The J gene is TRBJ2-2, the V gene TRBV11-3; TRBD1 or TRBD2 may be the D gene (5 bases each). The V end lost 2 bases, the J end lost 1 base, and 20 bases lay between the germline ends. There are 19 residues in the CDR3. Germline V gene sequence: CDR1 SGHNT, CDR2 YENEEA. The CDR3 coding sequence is TGTGCCAGCAGCTTACTGGGAGCTGGCCGTGGGGGGAACACCGGGGAGCTGTTTTTT. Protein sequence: CASSLLGAGRGGNTGELFF.

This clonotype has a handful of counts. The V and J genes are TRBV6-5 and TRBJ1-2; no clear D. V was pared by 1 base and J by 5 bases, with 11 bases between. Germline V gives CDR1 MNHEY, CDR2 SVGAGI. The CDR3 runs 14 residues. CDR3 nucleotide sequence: TGTGCCAGCAGTTACTACGGGGATCAATATGGCTACACCTTC. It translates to CASSYYGDQYGYTF.

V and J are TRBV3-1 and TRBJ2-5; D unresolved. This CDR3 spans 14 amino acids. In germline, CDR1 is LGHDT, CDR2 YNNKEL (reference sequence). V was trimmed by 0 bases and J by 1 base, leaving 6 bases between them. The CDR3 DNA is TGTGCCAGCAGCCAAGATACGGCCCAAGAGACCCAGTACTTC. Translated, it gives CASSQDTAQETQYF.

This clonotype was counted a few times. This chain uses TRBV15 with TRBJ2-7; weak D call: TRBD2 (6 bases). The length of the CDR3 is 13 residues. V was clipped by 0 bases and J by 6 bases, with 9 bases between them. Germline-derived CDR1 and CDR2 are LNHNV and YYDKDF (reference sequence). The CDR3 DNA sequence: TGTGCCACCAGCAGAGATCCCGGGGGCGAGCAGTACGTC. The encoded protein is CATSRDPGGEQYV.

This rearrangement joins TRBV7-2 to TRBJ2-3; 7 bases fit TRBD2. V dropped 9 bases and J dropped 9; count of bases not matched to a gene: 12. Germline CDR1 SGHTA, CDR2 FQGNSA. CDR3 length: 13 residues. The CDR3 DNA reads TGTGCCAGGAGCGGAGGGTATAGCGGGACGCAGTATTTT. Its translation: CARSGGYSGTQYF.

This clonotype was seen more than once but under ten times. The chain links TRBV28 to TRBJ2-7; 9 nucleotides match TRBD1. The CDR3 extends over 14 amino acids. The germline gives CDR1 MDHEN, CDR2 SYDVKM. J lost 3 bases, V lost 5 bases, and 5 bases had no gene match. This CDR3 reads CASSTRTGVYEQYV. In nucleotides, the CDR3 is TGTGCCAGCAGTACTCGGACAGGGGTCTACGAGCAGTACGTC.

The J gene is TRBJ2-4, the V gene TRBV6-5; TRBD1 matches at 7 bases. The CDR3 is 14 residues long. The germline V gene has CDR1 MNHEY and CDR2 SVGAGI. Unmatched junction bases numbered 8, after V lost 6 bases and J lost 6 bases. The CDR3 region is CASSIYRGGNIQYF. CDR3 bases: TGTGCCAGCAGCATTTACAGGGGTGGAAACATTCAGTACTTC.

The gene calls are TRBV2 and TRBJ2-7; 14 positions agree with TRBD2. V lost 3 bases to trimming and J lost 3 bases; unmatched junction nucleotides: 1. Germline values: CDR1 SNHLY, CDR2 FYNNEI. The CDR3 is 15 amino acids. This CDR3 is CASSEGLAGVYEQYF. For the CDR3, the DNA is TGTGCCAGCAGTGAGGGACTAGCGGGGGTCTACGAGCAGTACTTC. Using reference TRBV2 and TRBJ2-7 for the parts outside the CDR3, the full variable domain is EPEVTQTPSHQVTQMGQEVILRCVPISNHLYFYWYRQILGQKVEFLVSFYNNEISEKSEIFDDQFSVERPDGSNFTLKIRSTKLEDSAMYFCASSEGLAGVYEQYFGPGTRLTVT.

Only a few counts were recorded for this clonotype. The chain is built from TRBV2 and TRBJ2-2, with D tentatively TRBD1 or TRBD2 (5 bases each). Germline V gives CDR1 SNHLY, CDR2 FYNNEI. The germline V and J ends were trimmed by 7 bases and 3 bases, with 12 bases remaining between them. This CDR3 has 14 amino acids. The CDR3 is CASTRGGYTGELFF. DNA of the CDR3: TGTGCCAGCACCCGGGGCGGGTACACCGGGGAGCTGTTTTTT.

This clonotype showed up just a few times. This CDR3 is CATNRGSETQYF. The CDR3, as DNA: TGTGCCACTAACCGGGGGTCGGAGACCCAGTACTTC. The rearrangement links TRBV7-8 to TRBJ2-5; perhaps TRBD2 as D (6 bases). CDR1 SGHVS and CDR2 FQNEAQ come from the germline V gene. V gave up 10 bases and J gave up 5 bases, with 14 bases separating them. This CDR3 has 12 residues.

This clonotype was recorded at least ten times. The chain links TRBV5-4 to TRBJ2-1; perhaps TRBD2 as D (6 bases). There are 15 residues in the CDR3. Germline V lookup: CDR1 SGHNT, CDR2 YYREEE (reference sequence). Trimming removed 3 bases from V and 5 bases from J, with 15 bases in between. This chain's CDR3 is CASSSSRRGNNEQFF. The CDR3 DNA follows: TGTGCCAGCAGCTCCAGCCGGAGGGGAAACAATGAGCAGTTCTTC.

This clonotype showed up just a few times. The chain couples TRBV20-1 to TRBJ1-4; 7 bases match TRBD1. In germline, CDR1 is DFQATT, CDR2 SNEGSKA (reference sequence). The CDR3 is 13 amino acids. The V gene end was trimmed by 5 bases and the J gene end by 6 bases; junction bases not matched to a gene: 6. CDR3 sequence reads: CSAGTGVYEKLFF. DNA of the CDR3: TGCAGTGCTGGAACAGGGGTATATGAAAAACTGTTTTTT.

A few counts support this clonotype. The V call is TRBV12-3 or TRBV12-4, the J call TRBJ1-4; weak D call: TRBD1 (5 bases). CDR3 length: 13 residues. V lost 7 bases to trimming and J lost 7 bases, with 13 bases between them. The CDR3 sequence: CASMRGAGEKLFF. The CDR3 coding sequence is TGTGCCAGCATGCGAGGGGCCGGTGAAAAACTGTTTTTT.

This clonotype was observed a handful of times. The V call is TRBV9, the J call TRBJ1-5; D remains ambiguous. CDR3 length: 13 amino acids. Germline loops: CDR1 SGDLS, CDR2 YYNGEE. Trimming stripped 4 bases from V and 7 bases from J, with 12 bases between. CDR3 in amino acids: CASSLGSGQPQHF. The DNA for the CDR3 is TGTGCCAGCAGCCTCGGGTCGGGGCAGCCCCAGCATTTT.

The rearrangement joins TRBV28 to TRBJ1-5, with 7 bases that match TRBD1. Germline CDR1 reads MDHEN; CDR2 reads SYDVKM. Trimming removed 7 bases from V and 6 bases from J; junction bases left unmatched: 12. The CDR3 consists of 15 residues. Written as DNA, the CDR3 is TGTGCCAGCAAAGAGTCCAGGGGGTTGGTTCAGCCCCAGCATTTT. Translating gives CASKESRGLVQPQHF. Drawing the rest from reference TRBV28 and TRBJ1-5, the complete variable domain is DVKVTQSSRYLVKRTGEKVFLECVQDMDHENMFWYRQDPGLGLRLIYFSYDVKMKEKGDIPEGYSVSREKKERFSLILESASTNQTSMYLCASKESRGLVQPQHFGDGTRLSIL.

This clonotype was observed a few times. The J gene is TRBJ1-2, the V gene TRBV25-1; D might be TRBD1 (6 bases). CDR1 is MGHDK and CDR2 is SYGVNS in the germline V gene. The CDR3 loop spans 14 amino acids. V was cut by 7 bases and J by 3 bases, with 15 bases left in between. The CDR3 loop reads CASKGDGEDYGYTF. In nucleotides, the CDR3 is TGTGCCAGCAAGGGGGATGGGGAAGACTATGGCTACACCTTC.

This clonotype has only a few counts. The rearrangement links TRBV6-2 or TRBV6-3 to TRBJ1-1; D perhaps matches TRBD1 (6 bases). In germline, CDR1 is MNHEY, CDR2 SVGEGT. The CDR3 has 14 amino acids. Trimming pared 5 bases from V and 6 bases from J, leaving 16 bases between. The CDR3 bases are TGTGCCAGCAGTATGAGCCCGGGGGGCTCTGAAGCTTTCTTT. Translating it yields CASSMSPGGSEAFF.

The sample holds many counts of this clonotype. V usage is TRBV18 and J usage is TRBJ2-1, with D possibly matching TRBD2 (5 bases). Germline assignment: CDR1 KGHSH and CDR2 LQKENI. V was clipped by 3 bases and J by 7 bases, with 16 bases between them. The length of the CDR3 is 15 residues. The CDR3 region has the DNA TGTGCCAGCTCACCGGGGAATATCGAGGGTAATGAGCAGTTCTTC. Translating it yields CASSPGNIEGNEQFF.

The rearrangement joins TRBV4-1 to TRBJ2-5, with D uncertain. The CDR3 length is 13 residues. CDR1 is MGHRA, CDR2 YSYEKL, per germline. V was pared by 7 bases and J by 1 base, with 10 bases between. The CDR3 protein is CASKGPGQETQYF. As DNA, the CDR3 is TGCGCCAGCAAGGGCCCAGGCCAAGAGACCCAGTACTTC.

The CDR3 bases are TGTGCCAGCAGCTTGGGCCTCGGGGGGGGGTCGAAGACCCAGTACTTC. It yields the protein CASSLGLGGGSKTQYF. The chain carries TRBV11-2 and TRBJ2-5, with TRBD2 identical over 8 bases. The CDR3 is made up of 16 amino acids. V dropped 3 bases and J dropped 6; count of bases not matched to a gene: 12. Germline V gene sequence: CDR1 SGHAT, CDR2 FQNNGV.

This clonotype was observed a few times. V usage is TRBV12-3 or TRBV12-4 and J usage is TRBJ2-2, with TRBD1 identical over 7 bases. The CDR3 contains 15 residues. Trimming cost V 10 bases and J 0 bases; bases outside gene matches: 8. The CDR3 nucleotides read TGTGCCACAGAACAGGGGCCTTCGAACACCGGGGAGCTGTTTTTT. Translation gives CATEQGPSNTGELFF.

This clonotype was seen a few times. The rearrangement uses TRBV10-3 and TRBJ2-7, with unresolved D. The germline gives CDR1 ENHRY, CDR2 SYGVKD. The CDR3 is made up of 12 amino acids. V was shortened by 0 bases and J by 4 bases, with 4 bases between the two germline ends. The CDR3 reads CAISESGYEQYV. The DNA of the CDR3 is TGTGCCATCAGTGAGTCGGGGTACGAGCAGTACGTC.

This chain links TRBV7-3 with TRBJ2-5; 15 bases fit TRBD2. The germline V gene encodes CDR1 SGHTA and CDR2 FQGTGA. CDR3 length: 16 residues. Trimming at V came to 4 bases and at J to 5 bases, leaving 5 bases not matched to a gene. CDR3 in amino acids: CASSSGLAGGVETQYF. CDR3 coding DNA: TGTGCCAGCAGCTCGGGACTAGCGGGGGGTGTTGAGACCCAGTACTTC.